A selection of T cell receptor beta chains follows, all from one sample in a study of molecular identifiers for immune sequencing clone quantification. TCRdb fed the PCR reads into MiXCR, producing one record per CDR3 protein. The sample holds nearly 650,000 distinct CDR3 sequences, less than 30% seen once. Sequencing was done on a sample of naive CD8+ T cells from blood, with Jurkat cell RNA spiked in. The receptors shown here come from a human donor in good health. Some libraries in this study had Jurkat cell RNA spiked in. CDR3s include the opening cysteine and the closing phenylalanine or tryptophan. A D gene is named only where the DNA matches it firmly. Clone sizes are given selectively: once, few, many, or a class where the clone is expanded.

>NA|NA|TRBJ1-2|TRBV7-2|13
CASSSRGRDGFTF
TGTGCCAGCAGCTCCAGGGGAAGGGATGGCTTCACCTTC
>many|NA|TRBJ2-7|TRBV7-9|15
CASSLQGLGTYEQYF
TGTGCCAGCAGCTTACAGGGGTTAGGTACCTACGAGCAGTACTTC
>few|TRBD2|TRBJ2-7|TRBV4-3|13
CASSQEESGKQYF
TGCGCCAGCAGCCAAGAGGAAAGCGGGAAGCAGTACTTC
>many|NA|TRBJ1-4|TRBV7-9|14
CASSAQGYNEKLFF
TGTGCCAGCAGCGCACAGGGTTATAATGAAAAACTGTTTTTT
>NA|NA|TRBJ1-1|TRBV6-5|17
CASSPTVEGRMNTEAFF
TGTGCTAGCAGCCCAACGGTGGAAGGACGGATGAACACTGAAGCTTTCTTT
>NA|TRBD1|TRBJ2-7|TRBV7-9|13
CASTGQNSYEQYF
TGTGCCAGCACGGGACAGAACTCCTACGAGCAGTACTTC
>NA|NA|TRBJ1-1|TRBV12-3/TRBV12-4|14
CASGLGLGNTEAFF
TGTGCCAGCGGTTTGGGTCTGGGGAACACTGAAGCTTTCTTT
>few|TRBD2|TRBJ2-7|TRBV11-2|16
CASSGESGGLNYEQYF
TGTGCCAGCAGCGGAGAAAGCGGGGGGTTAAATTACGAGCAGTACTTC
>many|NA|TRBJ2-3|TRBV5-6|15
CASSSVRGLTDTQYF
TGTGCCAGCAGCAGCGTGAGGGGCCTCACAGATACGCAGTATTTT
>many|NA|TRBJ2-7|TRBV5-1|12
CASSPMGHEQYF
TGCGCCAGCAGCCCCATGGGCCACGAGCAGTACTTC
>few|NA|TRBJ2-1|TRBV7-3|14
CASSFSDTYNEQFF
TGTGCCAGCAGCTTCTCCGATACCTACAATGAGCAGTTCTTC
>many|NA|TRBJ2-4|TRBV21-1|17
CASSKGAGGFAKNIQYF
TGTGCCAGCAGCAAAGGAGCAGGGGGCTTTGCCAAAAACATTCAGTACTTC
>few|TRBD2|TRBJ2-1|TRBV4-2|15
CASSQVGLASYEQFF
TGTGCCAGCAGCCAAGTGGGACTAGCTAGTTATGAGCAGTTCTTC
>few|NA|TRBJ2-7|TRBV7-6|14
CASSPDPAHYERYF
TGTGCCAGCAGCCCCGACCCGGCGCACTACGAGCGGTACTTC
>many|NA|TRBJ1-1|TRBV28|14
CASSWGAPRTEAFF
TGTGCCAGCAGTTGGGGGGCACCGAGGACTGAAGCTTTCTTT
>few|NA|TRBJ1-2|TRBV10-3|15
CAISEGRTDNYGYTF
TGTGCCATCAGTGAGGGCAGGACAGATAACTATGGCTACACCTTC
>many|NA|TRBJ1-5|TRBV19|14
CASSVGTPNQPQHF
TGTGCCAGTAGTGTCGGGACCCCCAATCAGCCCCAGCATTTT
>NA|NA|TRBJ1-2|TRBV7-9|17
CASNPPTGLDLFYGYTF
TGTGCCAGCAACCCACCGACGGGGCTGGATCTTTTTTATGGCTACACCTTC
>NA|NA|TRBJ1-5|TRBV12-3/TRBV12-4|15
CASSLTSTGNQPQHF
TGTGCCAGCAGTTTAACGAGCACTGGCAATCAGCCCCAGCATTTT
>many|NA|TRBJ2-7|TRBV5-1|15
CASSSTGTKGYEQYF
TGCGCCAGCAGCTCAACCGGGACCAAGGGCTACGAGCAGTACTTC
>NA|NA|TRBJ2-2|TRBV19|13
CASSISPTGELFF
TGTGCCAGTAGTATATCCCCGACCGGGGAGCTGTTTTTT
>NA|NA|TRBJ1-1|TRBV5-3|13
CASTFFGGTEAFF
TGTGCCAGCACCTTTTTTGGGGGCACTGAAGCTTTCTTT
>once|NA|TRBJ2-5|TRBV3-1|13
CASSQSIIEPQYF
TGTGCCAGCAGCCAATCCATAATTGAGCCCCAGTACTTC
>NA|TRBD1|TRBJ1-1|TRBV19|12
CASVAGGTEAFF
TGTGCCAGTGTAGCAGGGGGCACTGAAGCTTTCTTT
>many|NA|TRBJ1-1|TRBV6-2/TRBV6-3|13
CASSYIGHHEAFF
TGTGCCAGCAGTTACATAGGACATCATGAAGCTTTCTTT
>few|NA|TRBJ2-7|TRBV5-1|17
CASSRIFLGQNSYEQYF
TGCGCCAGCAGCCGCATATTCCTTGGACAGAACTCCTACGAGCAGTACTTC
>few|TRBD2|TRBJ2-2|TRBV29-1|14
CSVQTSGSSGELFF
TGCAGCGTCCAAACTAGCGGGAGTTCCGGGGAGCTGTTTTTT
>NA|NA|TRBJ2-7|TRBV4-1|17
CASSQDPPGTPSYEQYF
TGCGCCAGCAGCCAAGACCCACCTGGGACGCCATCCTACGAGCAGTACTTC
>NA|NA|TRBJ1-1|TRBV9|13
CASSVGQEGRAFF
TGTGCCAGCAGCGTAGGACAGGAAGGGAGGGCTTTCTTT
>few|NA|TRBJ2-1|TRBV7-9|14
CASSFISFYNEQFF
TGTGCCAGCAGCTTCATCAGTTTTTACAATGAGCAGTTCTTC
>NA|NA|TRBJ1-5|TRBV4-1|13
CASSQGQDQPQHF
TGCGCCAGCAGCCAAGGGCAGGATCAGCCCCAGCATTTT
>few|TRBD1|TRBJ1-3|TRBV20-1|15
CSASWTGSPGNTIYF
TGCAGTGCTAGCTGGACAGGGTCCCCTGGAAACACCATATATTTT
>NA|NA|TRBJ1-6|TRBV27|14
CASSLAGALSPLHF
TGTGCCAGCAGTTTGGCAGGGGCCTTGTCACCCCTCCACTTT
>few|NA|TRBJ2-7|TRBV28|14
CASSDIRPGDEQYF
TGTGCCAGCAGCGACATTCGCCCGGGGGACGAGCAGTACTTC
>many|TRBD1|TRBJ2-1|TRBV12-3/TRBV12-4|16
CASSLEGQSSYNEQFF
TGTGCCAGCAGTTTAGAGGGACAGTCATCCTACAATGAGCAGTTCTTC
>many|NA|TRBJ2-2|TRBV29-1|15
CSASLRGWNTGELFF
TGCAGCGCCTCTCTCAGGGGATGGAACACCGGGGAGCTGTTTTTT
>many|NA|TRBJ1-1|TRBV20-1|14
CSALPGLGGPEAFF
TGCAGTGCTCTGCCCGGGTTGGGGGGCCCTGAAGCTTTCTTT
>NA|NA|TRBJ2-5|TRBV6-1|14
CASRTRTAQETQYF
TGTGCCAGCAGGACCCGGACAGCCCAAGAGACCCAGTACTTC
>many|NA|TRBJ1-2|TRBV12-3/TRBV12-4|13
CASSPSTNYGYTF
TGTGCCAGCAGCCCCAGTACTAACTATGGCTACACCTTC
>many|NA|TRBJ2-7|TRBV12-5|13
CASGLDGAYEQYF
TGTGCTAGTGGTTTGGACGGAGCCTACGAGCAGTACTTC
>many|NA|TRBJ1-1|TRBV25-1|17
CASSPPRGESPNTEAFF
TGTGCCAGCAGTCCCCCACGGGGGGAATCCCCGAACACTGAAGCTTTCTTT
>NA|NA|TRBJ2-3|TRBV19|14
CASSIPQHTDTQYF
TGTGCCAGTAGTATACCCCAGCACACAGATACGCAGTATTTT
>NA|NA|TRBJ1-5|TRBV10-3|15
CAISETGHSNQPQHF
TGTGCCATCAGTGAGACGGGACACAGCAATCAGCCCCAGCATTTT
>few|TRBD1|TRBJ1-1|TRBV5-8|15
CASSLFGTVDTEAFF
TGTGCCAGCAGCTTGTTCGGGACAGTAGACACTGAAGCTTTCTTT
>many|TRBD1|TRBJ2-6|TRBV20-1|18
CSAPTFGQGFAGANVLTF
TGCAGTGCTCCTACCTTTGGACAGGGGTTTGCTGGGGCCAACGTCCTGACTTTC
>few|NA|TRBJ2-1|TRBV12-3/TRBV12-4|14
CASLPSEPYNEQFF
TGTGCCAGCCTCCCTAGCGAACCATACAATGAGCAGTTCTTC
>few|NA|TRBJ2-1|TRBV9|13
CASSFWPQKEQFF
TGTGCCAGCAGCTTCTGGCCTCAGAAGGAGCAGTTCTTC
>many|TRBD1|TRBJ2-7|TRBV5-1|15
CASSLAGTEVYEQYF
TGCGCCAGCAGCTTAGCCGGGACAGAAGTCTACGAGCAGTACTTC
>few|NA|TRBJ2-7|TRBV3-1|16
CASSQHLGGVGYEQYF
TGTGCCAGCAGCCAACACCTAGGGGGTGTGGGCTACGAGCAGTACTTC
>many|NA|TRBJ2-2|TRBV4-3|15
CASSQGTVNTGELFF
TGCGCCAGCAGCCAAGGGACAGTAAACACCGGGGAGCTGTTTTTT
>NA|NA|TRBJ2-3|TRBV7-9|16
CASSRMGARSTDTQYF
TGTGCCAGCAGCCGAATGGGGGCCAGGAGCACAGATACGCAGTATTTT
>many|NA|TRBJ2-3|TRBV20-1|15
CSARKTGFLTDTQYF
TGCAGTGCTAGGAAGACAGGTTTTCTCACAGATACGCAGTATTTT
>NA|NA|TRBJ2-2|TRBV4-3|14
CASSQGISDIELFF
TGCGCCAGCAGCCAAGGAATCTCGGACATCGAGCTGTTTTTT
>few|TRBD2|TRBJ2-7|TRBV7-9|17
CASSSTRTSLSSYEQYF
TGTGCCAGCAGCTCCACCCGGACTAGCTTGAGCTCCTACGAGCAGTACTTC
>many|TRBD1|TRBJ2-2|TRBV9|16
CASSPRDRVYTGELFF
TGTGCCAGCAGCCCAAGGGACAGGGTTTACACCGGGGAGCTGTTTTTT
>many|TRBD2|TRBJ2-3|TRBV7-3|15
CASSWSGSSTDTQYF
TGTGCCAGCAGCTGGAGCGGGAGTAGCACAGATACGCAGTATTTT
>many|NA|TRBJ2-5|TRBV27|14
CASSLQGGLQTQYF
TGTGCCAGCAGTTTACAAGGGGGACTGCAGACCCAGTACTTC
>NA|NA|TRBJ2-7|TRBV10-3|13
CAINGQYSHEQYF
TGTGCCATCAACGGACAGTATTCCCACGAGCAGTACTTC